This T cell receptor beta chain originates from a study of T cells in Graves' hyperthyroidism and ophthalmopathy. Concerning this clonotype: Its matching antigen is unknown. A much larger clone lies one base from this, so it may be a read error.

The CDR3 spans 12 residues. V was cut by 0 bases and J by 8 bases, with 8 bases left in between. CDR1 and CDR2 from the germline V gene are GTSNPN and SVGIG (reference sequence). TCR beta CDR3 regions were amplified from RNA transcripts. First-round RT-PCR targeting the TCR CDR3 was performed with the HTBI primer set. TCRdb re-called the multiplex PCR reads with MiXCR, one entry per CDR3 protein. The profile shows fewer than 750,000 distinct CDR3 sequences, 13% to 15% of them singletons. Study-level points and caveats: Appearing also in blood were most of the thyroid clonotypes expanded above 0.001.

Together with thyroid ultrasound, orbital computed tomography, serum thyroxine and TRAb, clinical symptoms were used for diagnoses. The source material was blood. The source of this sequence is a woman between 50 and 59 years old with Graves' ophthalmopathy. The V and J genes are TRBV30 and TRBJ2-4; D unresolved. CDR3 coding DNA: TGTGCCTGGAGTGTAGACGCCGACATTCAGTACTTC. Translation gives CAWSVDADIQYF.